These T cell receptor beta chains were read from a single sample in a study of vaccination and CD4 T cells after COVID-19. TCRdb analysed the PCR reads with MiXCR anew, one entry per CDR3 protein. Among 25,000 to 30,000 distinct CDR3 sequences listed, under 65% were seen once. Sequencing was performed on CD4+ T cells from blood, taken about 7 months after SARS-CoV-2 vaccination. All receptors derive from a human donor who had recovered from COVID-19. The conserved cysteine and the conserved F or W are not part of the CDR3 here. A D gene is named only where the DNA matches it firmly.

V gene	J gene	D gene	CDR3 protein
TRBV7-9	TRBJ2-3	NA	ASSLAGRRTDTQY
TRBV4-1	TRBJ2-7	TRBD2	ASSRGLAGEQY
TRBV15	TRBJ2-7	NA	ATSNPGIYEQY
TRBV7-2	TRBJ2-7	TRBD2	ASSLASREVRPEQY
TRBV28	TRBJ2-7	NA	ASSPPVGREQY
TRBV12-3/TRBV12-4	TRBJ2-7	TRBD1	ASSSGGFSYEQY
TRBV7-6	TRBJ1-5	TRBD1	ASSLVGGLSIQPQH
TRBV7-3	TRBJ2-2	NA	ASSLTLNTGELF
TRBV28	TRBJ2-5	NA	ASSSNQGGKGTQY
TRBV29-1	TRBJ2-5	TRBD1	SGDRASTGETQY